This TCR beta chain was captured in a study of vaccination and CD4 T cells after COVID-19. On the study more broadly: Sampling that followed vaccination took place a median approximately 72 days after dose two, within a range of 14 to 241.

A few counts support this clonotype. Antigen: not known. Specified treatment: approximately nine-day PBMC culture with coronavirus spike peptide pools or control peptides (ViraFEST assay). Spanning March to December 2020, the positive PCR dates came before US Alpha, Beta and Delta variants. Losses at the gene ends were 4 bases for V and 8 bases for J; bases not matched to a gene: 3. Per germline, CDR1 SNHLY and CDR2 FYNNEI. This CDR3 comprises 14 residues. The Oncomine TCR Beta short-read assay sequenced DNA from cultured CD4+ T cells. TCRdb reprocessed the PCR reads with MiXCR, giving one entry per CDR3 protein. The data show some 2,000 distinct CDR3 sequences, with roughly 54% seen just once and approximately 85% held by the top ten.

The starting material was CD4+ T cells from blood, cultured in vitro, obtained after SARS-CoV-2 vaccination. The chain uses TRBV2 and TRBJ2-2; 11 nucleotides line up with TRBD2. The origin of this receptor is a human donor who had recovered from COVID-19. The CDR3 sequence is CASSGTSGRGELFF. The CDR3, as DNA: TGTGCCAGCAGTGGGACTAGCGGGCGTGGGGAGCTGTTTTTT.